The subject of this entry is one TCR beta chain. These data are taken from a study of cytomegalovirus exposure and HLA in healthy donors. Unmatched junction bases numbered 9, after V lost 5 bases and J lost 4 bases. Germline CDR1 reads MNHEY; CDR2 reads SMNVEV (reference sequence). The CDR3 extends over 16 amino acids. This PCR relied on a set of 60 Vbeta primers and 13 Jbeta primers. The table came from immunoSEQ multiplex PCR; TCRdb's copy has only in-frame clones and leaves some out. This sample yields approximately 99,000 clones, of which roughly two thirds are seen a single time; about 3.7% belongs to the top ten.

This TCR derives from a man in his forties or fifties in good health and CMV-seronegative. The V and J genes are TRBV27 and TRBJ2-1, with 9 bases fitting TRBD2. Sequencing input: PBMCs. DNA of the CDR3: TGTGCCAGCAGTCCTCCCTTTGCGGGGGGGTACAATGAGCAGTTCTTC. Its protein is CASSPPFAGGYNEQFF.